This T cell receptor (beta chain) came from a study of CD8 T cells in Susac syndrome. The T cells that were sequenced for TCR beta were CD8+ and CD4+ cells from blood. Healthy donors were controls matched for age and sex. This CDR3 has 14 amino acids. Losses at the gene ends were 4 bases for V and 4 bases for J; bases not matched to a gene: 6. Per the germline V gene, CDR1 is SQVTM and CDR2 is ANQGSEA. About 0.5 to 1 ug RNA was reverse transcribed with random hexamers. Amplification of TCR beta CDR3 by immunoSEQ multiplex PCR spanned 54 Vbeta and 13 Jbeta. Each CDR3 protein is one row after TCRdb ran MiXCR on the immunoSEQ multiplex PCR reads. The table has about 120,000 distinct CDR3 sequences, around 90% seen once.

This receptor was taken from a human donor in good health. V gene TRBV29-1 combines with J gene TRBJ1-2, with 10 positions matching TRBD1. Specimen: CD8+ T cells from PBMCs. CDR3 DNA: TGCAGCGTTGTCCCGGGACAGGGGACCTATGGCTACACCTTC. This translates into CSVVPGQGTYGYTF. Looking up the rest from reference TRBV29-1 and TRBJ1-2 gives the full variable domain: SAVISQKPSRDICQRGTSLTIQCQVDSQVTMMFWYRQQPGQSLTLIATANQGSEATYESGFVIDKFPISRPNLTFSTLTVSNMSPEDSSIYLCSVVPGQGTYGYTFGSGTRLTVV.